Below, one T cell receptor beta chain is given with its context. Its antigen is unidentified. The length of the CDR3 is 15 residues. The germline gives CDR1 SEHNR, CDR2 FQNEAQ (reference sequence). The ends lost 5 bases at V and 2 bases at J; junction bases unmatched: 7. In the ViraFEST assay, antigen-specific CD4+ clonotypes were identified by expansion after peptide-pool stimulation. Investigators separated out CD4+ T cells once around nine days of culture had passed. Each participant received a vaccine that was either BNT162b2 or mRNA-1273, given as two doses. Under 2.5 million PBMC were seeded per well and grown in the presence of roughly 9.3 IU/ml IL-2 and about 10 ug/ml peptides. This sample is part of a study of vaccination effects on CD4 cells after COVID-19. About the research overall: Post-vaccine draws lagged the second dose by a median of 72 days. Study-wide results and caveats: Marked clonal contraction of infection- and vaccine-induced clones was seen late after vaccination.

Data came from immunoSEQ multiplex PCR; TCRdb stores just in-frame clones and leaves some out. The sample lists around 30,000 clones, about 69% occurring once. This chain joins TRBV7-9 and TRBJ2-3, with 7 nucleotides matching TRBD2. This clonotype was obtained from a human donor who received a COVID-19 vaccine. Material: CD4+ T cells from PBMCs cultured with HCoV-NL63 spike peptides, obtained after COVID-19 vaccination. CDR3 bases: TGTGCCAGCAGCGGATATAGCGGGTCCACAGATACGCAGTATTTT. Residues: CASSGYSGSTDTQYF.